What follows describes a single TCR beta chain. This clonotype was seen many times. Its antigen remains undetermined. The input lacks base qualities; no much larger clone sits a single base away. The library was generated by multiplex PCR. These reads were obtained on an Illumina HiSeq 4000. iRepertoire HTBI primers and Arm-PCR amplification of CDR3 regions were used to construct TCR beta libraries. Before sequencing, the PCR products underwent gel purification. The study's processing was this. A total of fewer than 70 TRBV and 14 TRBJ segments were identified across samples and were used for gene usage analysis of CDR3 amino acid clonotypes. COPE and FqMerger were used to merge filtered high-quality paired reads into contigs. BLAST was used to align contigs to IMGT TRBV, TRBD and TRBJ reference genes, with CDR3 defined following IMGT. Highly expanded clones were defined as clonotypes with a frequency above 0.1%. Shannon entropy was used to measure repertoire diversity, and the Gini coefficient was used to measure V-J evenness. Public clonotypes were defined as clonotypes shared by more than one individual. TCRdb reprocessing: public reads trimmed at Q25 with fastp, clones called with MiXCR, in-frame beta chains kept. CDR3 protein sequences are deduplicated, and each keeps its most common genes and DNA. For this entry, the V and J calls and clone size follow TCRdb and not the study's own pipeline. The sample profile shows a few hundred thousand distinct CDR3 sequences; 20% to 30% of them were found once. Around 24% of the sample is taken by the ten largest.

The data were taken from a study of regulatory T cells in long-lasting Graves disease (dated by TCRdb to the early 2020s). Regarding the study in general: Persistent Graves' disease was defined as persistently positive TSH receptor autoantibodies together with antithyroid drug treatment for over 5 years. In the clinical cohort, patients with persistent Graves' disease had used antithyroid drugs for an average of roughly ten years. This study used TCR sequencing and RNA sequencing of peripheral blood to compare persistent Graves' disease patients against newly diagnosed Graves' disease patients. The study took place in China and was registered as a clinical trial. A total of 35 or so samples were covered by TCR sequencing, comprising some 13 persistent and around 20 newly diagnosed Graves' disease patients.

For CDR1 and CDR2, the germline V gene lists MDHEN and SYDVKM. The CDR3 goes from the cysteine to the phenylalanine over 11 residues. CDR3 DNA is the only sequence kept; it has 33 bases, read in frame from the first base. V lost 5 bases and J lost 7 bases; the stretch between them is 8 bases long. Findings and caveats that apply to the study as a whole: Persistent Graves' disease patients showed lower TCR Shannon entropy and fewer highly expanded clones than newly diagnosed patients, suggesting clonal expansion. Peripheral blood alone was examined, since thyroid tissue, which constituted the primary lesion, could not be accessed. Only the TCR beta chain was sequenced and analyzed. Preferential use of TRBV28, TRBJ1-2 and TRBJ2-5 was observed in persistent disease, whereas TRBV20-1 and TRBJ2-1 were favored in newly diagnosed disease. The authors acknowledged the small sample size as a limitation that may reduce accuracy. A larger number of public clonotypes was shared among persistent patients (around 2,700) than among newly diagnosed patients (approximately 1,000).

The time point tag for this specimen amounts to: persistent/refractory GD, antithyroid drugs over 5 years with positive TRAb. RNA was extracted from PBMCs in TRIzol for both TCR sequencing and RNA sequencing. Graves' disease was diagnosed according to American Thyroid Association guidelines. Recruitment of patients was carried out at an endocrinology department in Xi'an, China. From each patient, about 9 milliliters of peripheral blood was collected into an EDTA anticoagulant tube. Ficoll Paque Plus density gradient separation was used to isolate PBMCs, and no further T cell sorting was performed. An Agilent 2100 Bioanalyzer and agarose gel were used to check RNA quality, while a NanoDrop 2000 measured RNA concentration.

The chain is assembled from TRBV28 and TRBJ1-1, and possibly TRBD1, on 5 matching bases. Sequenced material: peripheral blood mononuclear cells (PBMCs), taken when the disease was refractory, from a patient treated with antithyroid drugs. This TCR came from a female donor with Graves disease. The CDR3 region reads CASSRQLEAFF. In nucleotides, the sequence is TGTGCCAGCAGTCGACAGCTTGAAGCTTTCTTT.